The TCR beta chain described here comes from a study of Ad26.COV2.S vaccination and SARS-CoV-2 variants. CDR1 and CDR2 (germline): SGDLS, YYNGEE. This CDR3 has 13 residues. The V gene lost 2 bases and the J gene lost 1 base, with 5 bases spanning the gap. The treatment denotes: about 20 received Ad26.COV2.S at low or high dose, single or two shots; five or six received placebo; per-sample allocation not given. The samples date from day 63 after the first vaccine or placebo injection. Profiled with immunoSEQ multiplex PCR; TCRdb holds only in-frame clones, not every one. The table shows a few hundred thousand clones, with 92% occurring only once.

Here the sequenced sample was peripheral blood, taken in a trial of Ad26.COV2.S vaccine versus placebo. The clonotype originates from a person aged 18-60 years who received the Ad26.COV2.S COVID-19 vaccine or a placebo. The chain has TRBV9 and TRBJ2-3; D uncertain. CDR3 nucleotide sequence: TGTGCCAGCAGCGTCAAAGGCACAGATACGCAGTATTTT. Translation: CASSVKGTDTQYF. The full variable domain, its missing parts supplied by reference TRBV9 and TRBJ2-3, is DSGVTQTPKHLITATGQRVTLRCSPRSGDLSVYWYQQSLDQGLQFLIQYYNGEERAKGNILERFSAQQFPDLHSELNLSSLELGDSALYFCASSVKGTDTQYFGPGTRLTVL.